Listed below are T cell receptor beta chains from one sample, sequenced in a study of T-cell memory formation after mild COVID-19. TCRdb processed the 5' RACE reads anew with MiXCR; each CDR3 protein has one entry. The sample has roughly 130,000 distinct CDR3 sequences; about 5.9% are singletons. The sequenced sample was PBMCs or a T cell subset sorted from them (not recorded which). Receptor source: an adult woman who had mild COVID-19 (a few samples of this study predate the infection). Cell type and time point are not known. The conserved cysteine and the conserved F or W are not part of the CDR3 here.

v_gene	j_gene	len	CDR3aa
TRBV11-2	TRBJ2-7	12	ASSLLTGSDEQY
TRBV18	TRBJ2-3	15	ASSPYPGTGLTDTQY
TRBV6-5	TRBJ2-7	12	ASSYTGQGAEQY
TRBV7-3	TRBJ2-3	10	ASSLGRDTQY
TRBV12-3/TRBV12-4	TRBJ2-5	11	ASSFGGNGVPH
TRBV28	TRBJ1-4	13	ASRIGGTTNEKLF
TRBV6-2/TRBV6-3	TRBJ2-7	14	ASSIRPGSGTYEQY
TRBV12-5	TRBJ2-1	12	ASVPGQGYNEQF
TRBV18	TRBJ2-7	13	ASSPGLADSYEQY
TRBV7-2	TRBJ1-1	12	ATITGGSRTEAF
TRBV5-1	TRBJ2-3	16	ASSPTRGKTGRADTQY
TRBV20-1	TRBJ2-7	12	SADRGRGGYEQY
TRBV3-1	TRBJ2-7	11	ASSQDAGSEQY
TRBV29-1	TRBJ2-7	10	SVAVVSYEQY
TRBV5-1	TRBJ2-5	15	ASSLVGRAGGQETQY
TRBV24-1	TRBJ2-5	10	ATSAVQETQY
TRBV7-2	TRBJ2-1	12	ASSLPASRGIFF
TRBV28	TRBJ2-7	11	ASSPTTAYEQY
TRBV5-6	TRBJ2-3	12	ASLWGQGYDTQY
TRBV20-1	TRBJ1-1	12	SAVLGGRVAEAF
TRBV11-3	TRBJ2-1	14	ASSLGSGRATYEQF
TRBV20-1	TRBJ2-7	11	SAPGVAGFEQY
TRBV7-2	TRBJ1-1	11	ASSRTLNTEAF
TRBV6-1	TRBJ1-2	12	ASSEGVRNSDYT
TRBV4-3	TRBJ1-1	11	ASSRRTGTEAF
TRBV7-2	TRBJ2-1	13	ASSGDRPSPSEQF
TRBV5-1	TRBJ2-2	13	ASSFRQTNTGELF